These 14 T cell receptor beta chains originate from one sample sequenced in a study of T cell clonality in common variable immunodeficiency. Generated by immunoSEQ multiplex PCR, the TCRdb table keeps only in-frame clones and is missing some. The sample presents tens of thousands of clones, none singletons. Sequenced sample: peripheral blood mononuclear cells. The receptors were sampled from a person aged 18-70 years in good health.

This clone was seen at least ten times. Read coverage stops 3 residues before the CDR3 terminus; the germline J gene supplies the remainder. The V gene is TRBV19, the J gene TRBJ1-2; D call uncertain. The CDR3 totals 14 residues. The ends were cut back, 10 bases at V and 3 bases at J, with 18 bases in the middle. Germline CDR1 reads LNHDA; CDR2 reads SQIVND (reference sequence). The CDR3 DNA, read in part, is TGTGCCACCCGATGGGAATTCGGGGACTATGGC. Amino acid sequence: CATRWEFGDYG. The entire CDR3 protein is CATRWEFGDYGYTF.

The table lists this clone with many counts. The CDR3 is cut off 3 residues early in the read; its end comes from the germline J gene. This chain joins TRBV7-2 and TRBJ2-4, with TRBD1 matching 8 bases. The CDR3 has 15 residues. Germline V gene sequence: CDR1 SGHTA, CDR2 FQGNSA. Losses at the gene ends were 5 bases for V and 0 bases for J; bases not matched to a gene: 3. The CDR3 is CASSHDRGAKNIQYF. CDR3 bases read: TGTGCCAGCAGCCACGACAGGGGAGCCAAAAACATT.

This clone was counted many times. The CDR3 goes on 3 residues after the read ends, and that part is filled in from the germline J gene. This chain uses TRBV30 with TRBJ1-5; no clear D gene. This CDR3 has 13 amino acids. Germline V gene lookup returns CDR1 GTSNPN and CDR2 SVGIG (reference sequence). Trimming shortened V by 1 base and J by 2 bases, and 6 bases separated the two germline ends. CDR3 sequence reads: CAWSGGGNQPQHF. The sequenced part of the CDR3 DNA is TGTGCCTGGAGTGGCGGGGGCAATCAGCCC.

This clone appeared many times. The CDR3 end is not reached by the read, which stops 3 residues before it; the germline J gene fills it in. The chain uses TRBV6-2 or TRBV6-3 and TRBJ1-1; 7 positions agree with TRBD1. This CDR3 spans 13 amino acids. The germline V gene has CDR1 MNHEY and CDR2 SVGEGT. Trimming cost V 8 bases and J 5 bases; bases outside gene matches: 8. Incomplete CDR3 DNA: TGTGCCAGCTCTACAGGGGTCGGGACTGAA. It codes for CASSTGVGTE. The whole CDR3 protein is CASSTGVGTEAFF.

This clone was counted ten times or more. The missing CDR3 end, 3 residues past where the read stops, is filled in from the germline J gene. V is TRBV7-9 and J is TRBJ1-6; D might be TRBD1 (5 bases). Germline assignment: CDR1 SEHNR and CDR2 FQNEAQ (reference sequence). The CDR3 has 13 residues. CDR3 in amino acids: CASSQGQGRTLHF. The sequenced CDR3 bases are TGTGCCAGCAGCCAAGGGCAGGGCCGCACC.

In its sample, this clone was seen many times. The DNA read from the CDR3 is TGTGCCAGCAGATCTCCGGGGAGCCCCAATGAG. Translated, it gives CASRSPGSPNE. The entire CDR3 is CASRSPGSPNEQFF. This chain uses TRBV7-6 with TRBJ2-1; a weak D match, TRBD2 (5 bases). The read halts 3 residues ahead of the CDR3 end, with the missing end drawn from the germline J gene. The CDR3 is made up of 14 amino acids. Deletions cut 6 bases from V and 6 bases from J, with 15 bases between. Germline-derived CDR1 and CDR2 are SGHVS and FNYEAQ.

This clone was seen at least ten times. The sequence runs out 3 residues before the end of the CDR3; the remainder is reconstructed from the germline J gene. This chain joins TRBV7-9 and TRBJ1-1; D unclear. The CDR3 has 13 amino acids. Deletions cut 2 bases from V and 4 bases from J, with 8 bases between. Germline V gene lookup returns CDR1 SEHNR and CDR2 FQNEAQ (reference sequence). CDR3 bases read: TGTGCCAGCAGCTTATCTGGGCCCACTGAA. As protein: CASSLSGPTE. The whole CDR3 protein is CASSLSGPTEAFF.

As for this clone: From the germline J gene comes the end of the CDR3, since the read stops 3 residues before it. V and J are TRBV18 and TRBJ2-7, with TRBD1 matching 10 bases. The CDR3 length is 15 residues. Germline loops: CDR1 KGHSH, CDR2 LQKENI. The trim removed 6 bases at V and 4 bases at J, leaving 9 bases unmatched. The CDR3 reads CASSLEGTGAYEQYF. The sequenced CDR3 bases are TGTGCCAGCTCGCTTGAAGGGACAGGGGCTTACGAG.

The CDR3 bases that were read are TGTGCCAGCCGAGCCGGACTAGCGGGAGATTATAGCACAGATACG. This gives the protein CASRAGLAGDYSTDT. The whole CDR3 protein is CASRAGLAGDYSTDTQYF. The rearrangement joins TRBV2 to TRBJ2-3; 13 bases map to TRBD2. The sequence runs out 3 residues before the end of the CDR3; the remainder is reconstructed from the germline J gene. CDR3 length equals 18 residues. V lost 8 bases and J lost 0; bases outside the gene matches: 11. From germline, CDR1 is SNHLY and CDR2 FYNNEI.

At least ten counts were recorded for this clone. The read ends 3 residues before the CDR3 terminus; that terminus is restored from the germline J gene. The gene calls are TRBV5-6 and TRBJ1-4, with 9 bases matching TRBD1. Germline CDR1 SGHDT, CDR2 YYEEEE. The CDR3 loop spans 15 amino acids. The V gene end was trimmed by 1 base and the J gene end by 8 bases; junction bases not matched to a gene: 6. The chain's CDR3 is CASSLTGDRDEKLFF. CDR3 bases read: TGTGCCAGCAGCTTGACGGGGGACAGGGACGAAAAA.

This clone appeared many times. CDR3 sequence reads: CASSSDFGTDTQYF. The part of the CDR3 DNA that was read is TGTGCCAGCAGCTCGGACTTTGGCACAGATACG. The rearrangement joins TRBV7-2 to TRBJ2-3; D is perhaps TRBD2 (5 bases). The read ends 3 residues before the CDR3 terminus; that terminus is restored from the germline J gene. V was clipped by 4 bases and J by 1 base, with 9 bases between them. This CDR3 contains 14 residues. Germline CDR1 reads SGHTA; CDR2 reads FQGNSA.

This clone has ten or more counts. The CDR3 goes on 3 residues after the read ends, and that part is filled in from the germline J gene. The J gene is TRBJ2-7, the V gene TRBV6-2 or TRBV6-3; 11 bases map to TRBD2. J gave up 5 bases and V 4 bases, and 4 bases lay outside the gene matches. The CDR3 sequence is 14 residues long. Looked up from germline, CDR1 is MNHEY and CDR2 is SVGEGT. The chain's CDR3 is CASSWKLAGDEQYF. CDR3 DNA (partial): TGTGCCAGCAGTTGGAAACTAGCGGGAGACGAG.

There are a few counts of this clone. Read coverage stops 3 residues before the CDR3 terminus; the germline J gene supplies the remainder. The chain carries TRBV7-3 and TRBJ2-4; a possible D gene is TRBD2 (6 bases). The germline V gene has CDR1 SGHTA and CDR2 FQGTGA. V lost 5 bases, J lost 1 base, and 12 bases lay in between. CDR3 length: 15 amino acids. CDR3 DNA, as far as it was read: TGTGCCAGCAGCATGGCCCGGGGGGCCAAAAACATT. It codes for CASSMARGAKNI. The whole CDR3 protein is CASSMARGAKNIQYF.

The sample holds many counts of this clone. The missing CDR3 end, 3 residues past where the read stops, is filled in from the germline J gene. The chain joins TRBV2 to TRBJ2-2; D is uncertain. The CDR3 runs to 13 residues. CDR1 and CDR2 from the germline V gene are SNHLY and FYNNEI. V lost 7 bases and J 3 bases, leaving 9 bases between the germline ends. The CDR3 spells CASKHPDTGELFF. The sequenced part of the CDR3 DNA is TGTGCCAGCAAGCACCCCGACACCGGGGAG.